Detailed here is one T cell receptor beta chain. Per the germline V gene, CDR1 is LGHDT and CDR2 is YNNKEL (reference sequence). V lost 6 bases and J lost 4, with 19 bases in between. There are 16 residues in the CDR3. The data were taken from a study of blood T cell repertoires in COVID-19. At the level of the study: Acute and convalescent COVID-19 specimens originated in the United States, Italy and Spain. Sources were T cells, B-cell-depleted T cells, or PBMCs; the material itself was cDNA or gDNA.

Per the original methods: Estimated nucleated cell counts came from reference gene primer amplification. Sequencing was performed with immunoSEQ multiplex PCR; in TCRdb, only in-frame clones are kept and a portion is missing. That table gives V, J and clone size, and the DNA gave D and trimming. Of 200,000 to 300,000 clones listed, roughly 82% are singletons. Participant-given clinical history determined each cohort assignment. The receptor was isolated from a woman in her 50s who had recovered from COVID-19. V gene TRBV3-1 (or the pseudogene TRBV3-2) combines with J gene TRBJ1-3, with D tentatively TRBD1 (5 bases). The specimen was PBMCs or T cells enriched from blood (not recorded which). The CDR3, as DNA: TGTGCCAGCAGACCCTCCCGGGGGAGGGCGGGAAACACCATATATTTT. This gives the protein CASRPSRGRAGNTIYF.